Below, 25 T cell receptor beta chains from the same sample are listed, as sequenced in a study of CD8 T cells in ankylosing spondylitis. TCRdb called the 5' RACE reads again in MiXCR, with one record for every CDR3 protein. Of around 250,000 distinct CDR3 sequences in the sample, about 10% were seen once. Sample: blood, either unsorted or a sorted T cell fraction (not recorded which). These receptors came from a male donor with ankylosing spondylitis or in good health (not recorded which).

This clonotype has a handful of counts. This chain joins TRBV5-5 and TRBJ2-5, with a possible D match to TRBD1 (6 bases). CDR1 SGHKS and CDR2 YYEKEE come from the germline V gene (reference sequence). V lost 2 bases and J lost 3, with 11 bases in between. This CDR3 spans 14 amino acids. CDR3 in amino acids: CASSLGRGEETQYF. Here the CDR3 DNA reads TGTGCCAGCAGCTTAGGCAGGGGAGAAGAGACCCAGTACTTC.

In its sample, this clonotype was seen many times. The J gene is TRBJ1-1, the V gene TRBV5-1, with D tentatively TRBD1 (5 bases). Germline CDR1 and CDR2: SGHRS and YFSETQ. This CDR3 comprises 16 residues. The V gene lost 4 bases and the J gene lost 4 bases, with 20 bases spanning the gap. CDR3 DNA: TGCGCCAGCAGCCTATCTCCGGGACCGGGGGGCACTGAAGCTTTCTTT. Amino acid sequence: CASSLSPGPGGTEAFF.

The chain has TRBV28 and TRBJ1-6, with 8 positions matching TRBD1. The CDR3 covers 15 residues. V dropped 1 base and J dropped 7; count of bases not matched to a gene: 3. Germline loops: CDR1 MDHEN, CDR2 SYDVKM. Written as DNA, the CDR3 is TGTGCCAGCAGTTTATACCGGGACAGGAATTCACCCCTCCACTTT. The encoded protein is CASSLYRDRNSPLHF. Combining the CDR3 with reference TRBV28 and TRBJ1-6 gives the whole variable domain DVKVTQSSRYLVKRTGEKVFLECVQDMDHENMFWYRQDPGLGLRLIYFSYDVKMKEKGDIPEGYSVSREKKERFSLILESASTNQTSMYLCASSLYRDRNSPLHFGNGTRLTVT.

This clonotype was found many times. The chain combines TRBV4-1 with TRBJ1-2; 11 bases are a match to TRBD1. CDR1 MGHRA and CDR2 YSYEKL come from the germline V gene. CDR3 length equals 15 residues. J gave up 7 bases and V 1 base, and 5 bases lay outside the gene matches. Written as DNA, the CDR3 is TGCGCCAGCAGCCAAGTGGGACAGGGGGAAGTTGGCTACACCTTC. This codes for CASSQVGQGEVGYTF.

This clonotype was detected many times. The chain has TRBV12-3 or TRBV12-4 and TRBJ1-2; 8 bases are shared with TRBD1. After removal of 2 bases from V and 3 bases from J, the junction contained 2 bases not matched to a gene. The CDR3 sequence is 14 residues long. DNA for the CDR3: TGTGCCAGCAGTTTACAACAGGGGGACTATGGCTACACCTTC. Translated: CASSLQQGDYGYTF.

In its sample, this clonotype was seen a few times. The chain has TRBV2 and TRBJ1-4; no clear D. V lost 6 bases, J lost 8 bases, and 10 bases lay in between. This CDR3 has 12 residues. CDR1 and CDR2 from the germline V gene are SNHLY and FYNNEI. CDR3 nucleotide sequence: TGTGCCAGCAGGAGTTCCAGAGAAAAACTGTTTTTT. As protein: CASRSSREKLFF.

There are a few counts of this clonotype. CDR3 in amino acids: CATSRGRQGNEQFF. The CDR3 DNA sequence: TGTGCCACCAGCAGAGGACGACAGGGAAATGAGCAGTTCTTC. The V and J genes are TRBV15 and TRBJ2-1; the match to TRBD1 covers 7 bases. Germline CDR1 is LNHNV and CDR2 is YYDKDF (reference sequence). This CDR3 region has 14 residues. V was pared by 1 base and J by 7 bases, with 4 bases of the junction left unmatched.

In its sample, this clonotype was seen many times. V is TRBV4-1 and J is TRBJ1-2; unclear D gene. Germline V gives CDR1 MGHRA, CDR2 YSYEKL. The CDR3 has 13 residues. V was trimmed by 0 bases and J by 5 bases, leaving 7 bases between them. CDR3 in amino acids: CASSQDRFYGYTF. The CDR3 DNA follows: TGCGCCAGCAGCCAAGACAGGTTTTATGGCTACACCTTC.

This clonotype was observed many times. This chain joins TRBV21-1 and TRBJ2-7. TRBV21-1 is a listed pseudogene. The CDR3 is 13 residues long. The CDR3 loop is CASNNGYSYEQYF. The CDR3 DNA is TGTGCCAGCAATAACGGCTACTCCTACGAGCAGTACTTC.

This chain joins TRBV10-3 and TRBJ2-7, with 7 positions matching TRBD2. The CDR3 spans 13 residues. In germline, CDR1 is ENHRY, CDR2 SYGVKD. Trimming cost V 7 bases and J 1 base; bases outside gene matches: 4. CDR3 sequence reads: CAITAGVSYEQYF. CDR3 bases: TGTGCCATCACGGCGGGAGTGTCCTACGAGCAGTACTTC.

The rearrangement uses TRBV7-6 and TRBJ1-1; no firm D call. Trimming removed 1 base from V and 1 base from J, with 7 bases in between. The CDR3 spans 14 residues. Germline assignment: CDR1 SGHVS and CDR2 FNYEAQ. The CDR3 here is CASSLGETNTEAFF. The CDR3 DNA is TGTGCCAGCAGCTTAGGTGAGACGAACACTGAAGCTTTCTTT. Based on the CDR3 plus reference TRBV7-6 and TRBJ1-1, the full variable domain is GAGVSQSPRYKVTKRGQDVALRCDPISGHVSLYWYRQALGQGPEFLTYFNYEAQQDKSGLPNDRFSAERPEGSISTLTIQRTEQRDSAMYRCASSLGETNTEAFFGQGTRLTVV.

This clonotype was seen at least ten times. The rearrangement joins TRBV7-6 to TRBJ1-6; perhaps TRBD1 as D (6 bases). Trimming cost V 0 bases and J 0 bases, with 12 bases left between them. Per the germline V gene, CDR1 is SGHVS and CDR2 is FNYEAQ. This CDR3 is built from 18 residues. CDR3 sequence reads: CASSLAPGASSYNSPLHF. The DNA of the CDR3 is TGTGCCAGCAGCTTAGCCCCAGGGGCCAGCTCCTATAATTCACCCCTCCACTTT.

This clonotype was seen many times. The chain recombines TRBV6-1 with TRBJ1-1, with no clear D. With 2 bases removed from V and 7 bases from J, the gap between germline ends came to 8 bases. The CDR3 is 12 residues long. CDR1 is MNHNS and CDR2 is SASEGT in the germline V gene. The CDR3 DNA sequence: TGTGCCAGCAGTGAAATTGTGATTGAAGCTTTCTTT. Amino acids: CASSEIVIEAFF.

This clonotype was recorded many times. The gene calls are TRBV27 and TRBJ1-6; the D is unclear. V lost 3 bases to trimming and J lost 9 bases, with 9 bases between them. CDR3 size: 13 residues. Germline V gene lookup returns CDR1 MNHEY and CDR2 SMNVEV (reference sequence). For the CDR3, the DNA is TGTGCCAGCAGTTTGTCTCAGGTTTCACCCCTCCACTTT. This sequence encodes CASSLSQVSPLHF.

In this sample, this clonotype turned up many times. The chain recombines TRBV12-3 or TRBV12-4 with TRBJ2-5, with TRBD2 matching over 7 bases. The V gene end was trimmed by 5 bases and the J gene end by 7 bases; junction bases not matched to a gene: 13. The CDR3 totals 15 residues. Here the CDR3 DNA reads TGTGCCAGCAGTAAGCTAGCGGTTCGGGGTAGGACCCAGTACTTC. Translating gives CASSKLAVRGRTQYF.

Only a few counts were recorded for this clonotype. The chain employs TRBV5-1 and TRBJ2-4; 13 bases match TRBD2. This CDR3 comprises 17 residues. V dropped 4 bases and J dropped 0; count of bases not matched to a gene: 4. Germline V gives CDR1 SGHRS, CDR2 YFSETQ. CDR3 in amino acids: CASSQTSGGLAKNIQYF. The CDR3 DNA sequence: TGCGCCAGCAGCCAGACTAGCGGGGGGCTAGCCAAAAACATTCAGTACTTC.

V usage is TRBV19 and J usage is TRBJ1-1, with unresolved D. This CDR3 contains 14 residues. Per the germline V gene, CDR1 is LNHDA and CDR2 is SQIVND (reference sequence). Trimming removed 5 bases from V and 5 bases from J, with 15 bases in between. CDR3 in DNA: TGTGCCAGTAGTGTGGGTCCGGCGGGTACTGAAGCTTTCTTT. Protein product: CASSVGPAGTEAFF.

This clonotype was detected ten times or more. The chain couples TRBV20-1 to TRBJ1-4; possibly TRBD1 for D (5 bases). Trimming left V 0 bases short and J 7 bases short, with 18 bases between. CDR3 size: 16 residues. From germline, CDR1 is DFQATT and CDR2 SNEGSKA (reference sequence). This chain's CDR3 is CSARDMVRGQREKLFF. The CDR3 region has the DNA TGCAGTGCTAGAGATATGGTCAGAGGACAACGTGAAAAACTGTTTTTT.

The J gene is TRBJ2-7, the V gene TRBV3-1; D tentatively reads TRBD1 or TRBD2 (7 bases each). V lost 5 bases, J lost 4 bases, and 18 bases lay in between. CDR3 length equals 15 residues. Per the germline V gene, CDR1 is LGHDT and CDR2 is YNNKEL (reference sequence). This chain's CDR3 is CASSSTSRGLYEQYF. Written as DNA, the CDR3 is TGTGCCAGCAGCTCGACTAGCAGGGGGTTGTACGAGCAGTACTTC.

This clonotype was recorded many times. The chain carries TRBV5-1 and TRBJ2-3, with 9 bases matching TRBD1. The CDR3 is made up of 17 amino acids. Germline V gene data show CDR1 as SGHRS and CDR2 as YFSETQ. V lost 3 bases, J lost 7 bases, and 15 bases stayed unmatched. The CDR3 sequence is CASSSRLPGQGVNTQYF. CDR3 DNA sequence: TGCGCCAGCAGCTCGCGGCTTCCGGGACAGGGTGTAAATACGCAGTATTTT. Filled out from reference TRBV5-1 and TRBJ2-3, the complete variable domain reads KAGVTQTPRYLIKTRGQQVTLSCSPISGHRSVSWYQQTPGQGLQFLFEYFSETQRNKGNFPGRFSGRQFSNSRSEMNVSTLELGDSALYLCASSSRLPGQGVNTQYFGPGTRLTVL.

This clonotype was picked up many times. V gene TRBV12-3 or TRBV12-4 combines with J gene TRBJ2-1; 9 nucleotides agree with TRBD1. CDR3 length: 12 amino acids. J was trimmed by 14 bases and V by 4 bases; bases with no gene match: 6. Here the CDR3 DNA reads TGTGCCAGCAGTTCCCTCGGGACAGGGAAGTTCTTC. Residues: CASSSLGTGKFF.

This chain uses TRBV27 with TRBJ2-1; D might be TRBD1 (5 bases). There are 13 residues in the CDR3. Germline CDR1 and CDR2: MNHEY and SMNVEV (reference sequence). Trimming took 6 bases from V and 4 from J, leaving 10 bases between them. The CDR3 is CASSPDIYNEQFF. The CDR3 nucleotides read TGTGCCAGCAGCCCGGACATTTACAATGAGCAGTTCTTC.

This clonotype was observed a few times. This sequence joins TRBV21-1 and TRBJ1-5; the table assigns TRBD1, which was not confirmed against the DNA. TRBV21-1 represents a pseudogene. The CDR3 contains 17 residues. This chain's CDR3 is CASSPRTGMSPDQPQHF. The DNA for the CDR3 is TGTGCCAGCAGCCCTCGGACAGGCATGAGTCCGGATCAGCCCCAGCATTTT.

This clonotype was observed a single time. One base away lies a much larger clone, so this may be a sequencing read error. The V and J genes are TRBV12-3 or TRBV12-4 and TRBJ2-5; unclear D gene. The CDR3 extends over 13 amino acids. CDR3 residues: CASSLGVTEIQYF. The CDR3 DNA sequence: TGTGCCAGCAGTTTAGGGGTGACTGAGATCCAGTACTTC.

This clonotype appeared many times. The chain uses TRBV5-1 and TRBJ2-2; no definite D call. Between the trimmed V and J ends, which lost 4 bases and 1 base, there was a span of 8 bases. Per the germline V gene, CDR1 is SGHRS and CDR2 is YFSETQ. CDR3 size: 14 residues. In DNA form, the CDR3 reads TGCGCCAGCAGCATACTTGGGAACACCGGGGAGCTGTTTTTT. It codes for CASSILGNTGELFF.